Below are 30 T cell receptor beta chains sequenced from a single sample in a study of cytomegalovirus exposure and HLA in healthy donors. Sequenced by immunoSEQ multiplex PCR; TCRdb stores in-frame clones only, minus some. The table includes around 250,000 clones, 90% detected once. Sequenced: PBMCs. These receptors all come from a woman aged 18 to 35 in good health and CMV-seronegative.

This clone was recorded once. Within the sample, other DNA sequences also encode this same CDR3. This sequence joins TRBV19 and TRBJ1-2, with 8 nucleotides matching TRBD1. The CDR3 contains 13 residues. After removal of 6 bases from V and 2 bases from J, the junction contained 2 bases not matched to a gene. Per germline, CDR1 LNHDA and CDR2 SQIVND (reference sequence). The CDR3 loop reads CASSRTGNYGYTF. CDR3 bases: TGTGCCAGTAGCCGGACAGGGAACTATGGCTACACCTTC.

Here the CDR3 DNA reads TGTGCCAGCAGTTACAATGAGGGCTCCGAGCAGTACGTC. Residues: CASSYNEGSEQYV. The rearrangement uses TRBV6-5 and TRBJ2-7; the D gene is possibly TRBD2 (5 bases). V lost 2 bases and J 6 bases, leaving 11 bases between the germline ends. The CDR3 length is 13 residues. CDR1 and CDR2 from the germline V gene are MNHEY and SVGAGI.

CDR3 region: CASSLEGGRAHYEQYV. CDR3 DNA sequence: TGTGCCAGCAGCTTAGAAGGGGGCAGGGCCCACTACGAGCAGTACGTC. This rearrangement joins TRBV7-8 to TRBJ2-7, with 7 bases matching TRBD1. The CDR3 length is 16 residues. CDR1 is SGHVS and CDR2 is FQNEAQ in the germline V gene. After removal of 1 base from V and 3 bases from J, the junction contained 9 bases not matched to a gene.

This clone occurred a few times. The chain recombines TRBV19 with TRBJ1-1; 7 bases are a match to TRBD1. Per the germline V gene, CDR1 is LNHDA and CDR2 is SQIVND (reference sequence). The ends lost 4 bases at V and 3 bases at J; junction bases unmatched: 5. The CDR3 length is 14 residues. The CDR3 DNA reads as TGTGCCAGTAGTAGCCCCGGGACAGACACTGAAGCTTTCTTT. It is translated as CASSSPGTDTEAFF.

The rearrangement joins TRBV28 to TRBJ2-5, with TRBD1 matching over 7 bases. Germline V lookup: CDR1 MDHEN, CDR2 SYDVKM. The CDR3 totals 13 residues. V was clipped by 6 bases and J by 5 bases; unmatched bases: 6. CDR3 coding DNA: TGTGCCAGCAGGGGTCAGGGGGTGGAGACCCAGTACTTC. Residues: CASRGQGVETQYF.

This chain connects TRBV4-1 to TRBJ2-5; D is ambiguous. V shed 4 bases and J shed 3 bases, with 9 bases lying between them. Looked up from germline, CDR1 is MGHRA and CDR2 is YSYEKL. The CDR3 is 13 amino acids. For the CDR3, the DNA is TGCGCCAGCAGCCGAAGTCCTAAAGAGACCCAGTACTTC. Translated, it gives CASSRSPKETQYF.

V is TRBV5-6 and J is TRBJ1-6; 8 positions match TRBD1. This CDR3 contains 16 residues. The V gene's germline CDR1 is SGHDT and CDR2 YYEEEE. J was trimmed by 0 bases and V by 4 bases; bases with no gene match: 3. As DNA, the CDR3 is TGTGCCAGCAGCGGAACAGGGGGCTCCTATAATTCACCCCTCCACTTT. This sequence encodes CASSGTGGSYNSPLHF.

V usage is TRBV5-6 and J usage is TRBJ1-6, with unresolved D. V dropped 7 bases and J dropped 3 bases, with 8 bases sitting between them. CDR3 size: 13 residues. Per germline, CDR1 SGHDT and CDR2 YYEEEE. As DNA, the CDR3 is TGTGCCAGCCGACAACTCTATAATTCACCCCTCCACTTT. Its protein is CASRQLYNSPLHF.

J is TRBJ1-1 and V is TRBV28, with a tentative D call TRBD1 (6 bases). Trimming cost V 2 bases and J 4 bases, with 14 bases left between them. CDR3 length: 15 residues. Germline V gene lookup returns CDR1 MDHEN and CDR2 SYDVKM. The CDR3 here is CASSLGGGAGTEAFF. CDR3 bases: TGTGCCAGCAGTTTAGGTGGGGGGGCTGGCACTGAAGCTTTCTTT.

CDR3 nucleotide sequence: TGTGCCAGCAGTAAGGTGGGACAAGATCAGCCCCAGCATTTT. Translating it yields CASSKVGQDQPQHF. The V call is TRBV6-1, the J call TRBJ1-5; possibly TRBD1 for D (6 bases). Germline V CDR1 and CDR2: MNHNS, SASEGT. With 5 bases removed from V and 5 bases from J, the gap between germline ends came to 13 bases. CDR3 size: 14 residues.

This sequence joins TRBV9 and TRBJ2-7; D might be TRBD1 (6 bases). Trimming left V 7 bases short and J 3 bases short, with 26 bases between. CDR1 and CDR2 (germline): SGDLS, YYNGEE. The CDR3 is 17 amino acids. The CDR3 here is CASAILTWGPWDYEQYF. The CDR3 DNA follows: TGTGCCAGCGCGATCTTAACTTGGGGGCCCTGGGACTACGAGCAGTACTTC.

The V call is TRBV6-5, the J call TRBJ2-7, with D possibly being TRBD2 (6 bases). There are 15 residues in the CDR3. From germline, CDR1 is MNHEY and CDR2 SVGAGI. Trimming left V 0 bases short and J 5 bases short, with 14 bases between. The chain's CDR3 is CASSYSGPSGDEQYF. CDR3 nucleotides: TGTGCCAGCAGTTACTCGGGACCTTCGGGGGACGAGCAGTACTTC.

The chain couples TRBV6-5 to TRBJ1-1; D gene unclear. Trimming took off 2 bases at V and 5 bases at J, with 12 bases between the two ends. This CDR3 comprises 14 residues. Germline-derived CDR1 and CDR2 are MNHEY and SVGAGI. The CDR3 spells CASSYTRAGTEAFF. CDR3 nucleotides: TGTGCCAGCAGTTACACACGGGCGGGTACTGAAGCTTTCTTT.

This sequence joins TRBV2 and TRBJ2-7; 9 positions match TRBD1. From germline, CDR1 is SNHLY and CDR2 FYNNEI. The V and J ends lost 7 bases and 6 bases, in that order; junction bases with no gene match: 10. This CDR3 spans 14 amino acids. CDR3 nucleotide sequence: TGTGCCAGCAATACACTTAACAGGGGGCGCGAGCAGTACTTC. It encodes CASNTLNRGREQYF.

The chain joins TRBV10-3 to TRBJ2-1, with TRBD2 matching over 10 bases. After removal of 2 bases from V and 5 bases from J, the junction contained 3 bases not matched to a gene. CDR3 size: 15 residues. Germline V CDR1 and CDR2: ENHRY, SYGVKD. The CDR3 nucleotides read TGTGCCATCAGTGAGGCTGGGACTAGCGACAATGAGCAGTTCTTC. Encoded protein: CAISEAGTSDNEQFF.

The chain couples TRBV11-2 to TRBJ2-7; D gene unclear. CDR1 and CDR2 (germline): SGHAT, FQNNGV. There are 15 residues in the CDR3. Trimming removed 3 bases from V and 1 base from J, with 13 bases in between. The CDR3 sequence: CASSFQANPSYEQYF. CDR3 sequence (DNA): TGTGCCAGCAGCTTCCAGGCGAATCCTTCCTACGAGCAGTACTTC.

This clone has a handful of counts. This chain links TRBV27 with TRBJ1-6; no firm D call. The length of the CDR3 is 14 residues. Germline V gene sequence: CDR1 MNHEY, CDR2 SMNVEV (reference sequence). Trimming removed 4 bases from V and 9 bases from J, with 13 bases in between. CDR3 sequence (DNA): TGTGCCAGCAGTTCGACCGTCCGAGGTTCACCCCTCCACTTT. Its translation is CASSSTVRGSPLHF.

This chain's CDR3 is CASSLSRGGRGYTF. The CDR3, as DNA: TGTGCCAGCAGTTTATCTCGGGGGGGCCGGGGCTACACCTTC. The rearrangement joins TRBV28 to TRBJ1-2; TRBD1 is a possible D gene (6 bases). CDR3 length: 14 residues. Looked up from germline, CDR1 is MDHEN and CDR2 is SYDVKM. V lost 1 base and J lost 8, with 14 bases in between.

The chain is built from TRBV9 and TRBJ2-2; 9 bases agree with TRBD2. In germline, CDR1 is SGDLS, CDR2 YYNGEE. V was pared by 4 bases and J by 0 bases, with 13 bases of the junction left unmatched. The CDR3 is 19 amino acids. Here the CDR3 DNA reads TGTGCCAGCAGCCCCCATGGGGGGTTAGCGGGGGCGAACACCGGGGAGCTGTTTTTT. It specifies CASSPHGGLAGANTGELFF.

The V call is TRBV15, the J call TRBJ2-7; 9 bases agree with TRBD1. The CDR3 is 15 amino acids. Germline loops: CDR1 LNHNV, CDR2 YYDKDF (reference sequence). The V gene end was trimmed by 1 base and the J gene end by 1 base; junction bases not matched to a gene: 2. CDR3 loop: CATSRGTGVSYEQYF. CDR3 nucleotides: TGTGCCACCAGCAGAGGGACAGGGGTGTCCTACGAGCAGTACTTC.

CDR3 nucleotides: TGTGCCAGCAGTACCACCCAGGGGTACCCTTTCATAAGCAATCAGCCCCAGCATTTT. Protein: CASSTTQGYPFISNQPQHF. The chain is built from TRBV5-6 and TRBJ1-5; a possible D gene is TRBD1 (6 bases). This CDR3 is 19 amino acids long. CDR1 and CDR2 (germline): SGHDT, YYEEEE. Trimming removed 5 bases at V and 1 base at J, with 25 bases between.

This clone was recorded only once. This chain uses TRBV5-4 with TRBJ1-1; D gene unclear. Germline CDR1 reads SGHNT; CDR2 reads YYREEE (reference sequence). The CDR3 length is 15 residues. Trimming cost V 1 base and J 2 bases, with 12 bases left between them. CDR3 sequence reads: CASSLIEVINTEAFF. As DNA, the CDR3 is TGTGCCAGCAGCTTGATCGAGGTTATTAACACTGAAGCTTTCTTT. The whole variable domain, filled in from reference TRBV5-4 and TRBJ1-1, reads ETGVTQSPTHLIKTRGQQVTLRCSSQSGHNTVSWYQQALGQGPQFIFQYYREEENGRGNFPPRFSGLQFPNYSSELNVNALELDDSALYLCASSLIEVINTEAFFGQGTRLTVV.

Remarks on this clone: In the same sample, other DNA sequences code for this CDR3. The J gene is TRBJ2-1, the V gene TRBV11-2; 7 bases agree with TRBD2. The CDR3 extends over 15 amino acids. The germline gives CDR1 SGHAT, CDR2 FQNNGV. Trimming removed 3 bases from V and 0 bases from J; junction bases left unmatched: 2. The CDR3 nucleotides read TGTGCCAGCAGCTTGGGGGGGAGCTCCTACAATGAGCAGTTCTTC. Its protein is CASSLGGSSYNEQFF.

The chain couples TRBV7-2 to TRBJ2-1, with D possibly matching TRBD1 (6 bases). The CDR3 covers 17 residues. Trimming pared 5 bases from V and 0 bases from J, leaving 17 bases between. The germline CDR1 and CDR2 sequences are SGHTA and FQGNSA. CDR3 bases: TGTGCCAGCAGCCTGGATCCGGGACACGTCTCCTACAATGAGCAGTTCTTC. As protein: CASSLDPGHVSYNEQFF. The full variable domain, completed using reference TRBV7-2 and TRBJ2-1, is GAGVSQSPSNKVTEKGKDVELRCDPISGHTALYWYRQSLGQGLEFLIYFQGNSAPDKSGLPSDRFSAERTGGSVSTLTIQRTQQEDSAVYLCASSLDPGHVSYNEQFFGPGTRLTVL.

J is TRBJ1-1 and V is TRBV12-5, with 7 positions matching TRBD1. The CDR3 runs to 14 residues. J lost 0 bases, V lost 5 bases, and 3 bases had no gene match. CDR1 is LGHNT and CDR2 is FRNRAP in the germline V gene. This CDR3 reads CASGPGTVNTEAFF. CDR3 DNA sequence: TGTGCTAGTGGTCCCGGGACAGTGAACACTGAAGCTTTCTTT.

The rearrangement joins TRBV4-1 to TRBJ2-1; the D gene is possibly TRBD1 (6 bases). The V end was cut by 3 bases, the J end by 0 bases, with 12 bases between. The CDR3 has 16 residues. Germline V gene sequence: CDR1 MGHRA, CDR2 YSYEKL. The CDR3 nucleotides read TGCGCCAGCAGCCAGCAGGACAGATCCTCCTACAATGAGCAGTTCTTC. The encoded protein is CASSQQDRSSYNEQFF.

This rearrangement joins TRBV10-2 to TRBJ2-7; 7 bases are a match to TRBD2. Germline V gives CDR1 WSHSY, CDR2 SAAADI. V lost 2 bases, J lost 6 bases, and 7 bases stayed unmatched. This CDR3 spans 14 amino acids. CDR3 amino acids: CASSEGLGPLEQYV. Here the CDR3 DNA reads TGCGCCAGCAGTGAGGGACTAGGACCTCTCGAGCAGTACGTC.

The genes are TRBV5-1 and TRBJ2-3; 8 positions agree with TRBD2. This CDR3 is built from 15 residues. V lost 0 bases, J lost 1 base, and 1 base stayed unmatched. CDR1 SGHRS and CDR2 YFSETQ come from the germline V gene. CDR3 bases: TGCGCCAGCAGCTTGGTTAGCGGGGGCACAGATACGCAGTATTTT. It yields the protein CASSLVSGGTDTQYF.

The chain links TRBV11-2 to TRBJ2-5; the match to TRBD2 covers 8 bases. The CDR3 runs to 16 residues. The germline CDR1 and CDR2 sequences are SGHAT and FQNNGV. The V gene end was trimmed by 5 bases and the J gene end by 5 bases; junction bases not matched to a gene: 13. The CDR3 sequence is CASSPRTGGRVETQYF. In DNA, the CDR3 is TGTGCCAGCAGCCCGAGGACGGGGGGGCGTGTGGAGACCCAGTACTTC.

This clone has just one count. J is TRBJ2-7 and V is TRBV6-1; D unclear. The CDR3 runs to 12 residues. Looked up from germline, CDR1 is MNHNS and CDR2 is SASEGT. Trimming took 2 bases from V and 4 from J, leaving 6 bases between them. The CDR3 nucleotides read TGTGCCAGCAGTGAAAGAGTTTACGAGCAGTACTTC. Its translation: CASSERVYEQYF.